The clone carrying this TCR beta chain occurred many times. Its specificity is not known. The junction shows a germline mismatch at one end, possibly a read error. In the study's own analysis: What underpinned the distant-metastasis classifier for papillary thyroid cancer was the set of CDR3 differences across clinicopathological groups. Using MiXCR, TCRdb reanalyzed the PCR reads. TCRdb, rather than the study authors, made the V and J calls. The sample shows 75,000 to 100,000 clones, roughly 12% of them seen only once. The data were taken from a study of metastatic and nonmetastatic thyroid tumors. At the level of the study: Repertoire comparisons spanned blood and tumor or nodule tissue from malignant and benign thyroid patients. Findings of the study overall: A significant increase in TCR beta diversity was reportedly seen in malignant thyroid tumors relative to benign nodules, in blood and tumor.

CDR1 and CDR2 from the germline V gene are DFQATT and SNEGSKA (reference sequence). The CDR3 loop spans 12 amino acids. None of the patients had undergone any treatment ahead of thyroid surgery. The sequencing sample was made of blood. The V call is TRBV20-1, the J call TRBJ2-3; 8 nucleotides line up with TRBD2. The TCR originated in a female donor with papillary thyroid cancer or a benign thyroid nodule (not recorded which). Some clones in this sample may be carry-over from other donors' samples. Here the CDR3 DNA reads TGCAGTACTAGCGGAGGGATAGATACGCAGTATTTT. Its translation is CSTSGGIDTQYF.